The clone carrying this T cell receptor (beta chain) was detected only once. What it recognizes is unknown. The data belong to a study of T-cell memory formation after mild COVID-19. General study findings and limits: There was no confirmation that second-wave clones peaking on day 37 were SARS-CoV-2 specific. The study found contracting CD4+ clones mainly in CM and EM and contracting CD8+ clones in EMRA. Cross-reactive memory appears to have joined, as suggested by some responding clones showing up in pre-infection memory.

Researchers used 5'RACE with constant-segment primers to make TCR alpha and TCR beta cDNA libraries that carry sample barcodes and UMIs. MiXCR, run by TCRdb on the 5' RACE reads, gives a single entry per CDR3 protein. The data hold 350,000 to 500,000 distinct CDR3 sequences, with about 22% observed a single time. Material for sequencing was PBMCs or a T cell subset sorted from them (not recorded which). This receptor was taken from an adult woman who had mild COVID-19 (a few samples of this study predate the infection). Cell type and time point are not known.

The DNA of the CDR3 is TGTGCCAGCACGAGGGCTAGCGGGGGTGTAGGCGAGCAGTACTTC. It specifies CASTRASGGVGEQYF. The chain has TRBV3-1 and TRBJ2-7; 10 bases are shared with TRBD2. Losses at the gene ends were 7 bases for V and 6 bases for J; bases not matched to a gene: 12. The germline gives CDR1 LGHDT, CDR2 YNNKEL (reference sequence). The CDR3 length is 15 residues.